What follows are 20 T cell receptor beta chains derived from one specimen sequenced in a study of cytomegalovirus exposure and HLA in healthy donors. The PCR was carried out with 60 Vbeta primers and 13 Jbeta primers. Clones were read by immunoSEQ multiplex PCR, and TCRdb kept only the in-frame ones, dropping some. This sample has some 130,000 clones, with about 74% found just once. Specimen: PBMCs. The receptors were sampled from a male donor in good health and CMV-seronegative.

The V and J genes are TRBV27 and TRBJ2-1; 13 bases map to TRBD2. The germline CDR1 and CDR2 sequences are MNHEY and SMNVEV (reference sequence). The length of the CDR3 is 16 residues. V gave up 4 bases and J gave up 12 bases; unmatched junction bases: 12. The CDR3 loop reads CASSSGLAGVNLGQFF. CDR3 bases: TGTGCCAGCAGTTCCGGACTAGCGGGGGTAAATTTGGGGCAGTTCTTC.

This clone was recorded only once. The genes are TRBV14 and TRBJ2-7; D remains unclear. This CDR3 has 15 amino acids. CDR1 and CDR2 from the germline V gene are SGHDN and FVKESK. Trimming pared 0 bases from V and 2 bases from J, leaving 11 bases between. CDR3 region: CASSQERLAPYEQYF. The CDR3 DNA sequence: TGTGCCAGCAGCCAAGAGCGGTTGGCGCCCTACGAGCAGTACTTC.

V gene TRBV30 combines with J gene TRBJ1-4; a weak D match, TRBD1 (6 bases). The germline CDR1 and CDR2 sequences are GTSNPN and SVGIG (reference sequence). CDR3 size: 11 residues. V lost 7 bases and J lost 11, with 14 bases in between. Here the CDR3 DNA reads TGTGCCTCCCCCAGGGGCGGGAAACTGTTTTTT. It codes for CASPRGGKLFF.

The V call is TRBV13, the J call TRBJ1-4; perhaps TRBD1 as D (5 bases). V was pared by 3 bases and J by 0 bases, with 11 bases between. Looked up from germline, CDR1 is PRHDT and CDR2 is FYEKMQ (reference sequence). The CDR3 is 16 amino acids. CDR3 bases: TGTGCCAGCAGCTTCCGGACACTAACAACTAATGAAAAACTGTTTTTT. Its protein is CASSFRTLTTNEKLFF. Full variable domain (outside the CDR3, taken from reference TRBV13 and TRBJ1-4): AAGVIQSPRHLIKEKRETATLKCYPIPRHDTVYWYQQGPGQDPQFLISFYEKMQSDKGSIPDRFSAQQFSDYHSELNMSSLELGDSALYFCASSFRTLTTNEKLFFGSGTQLSVL.

The chain has TRBV9 and TRBJ1-3; D not resolved. The CDR3 is 15 amino acids. V was shortened by 0 bases and J by 0 bases, with 7 bases between the two germline ends. Germline V lookup: CDR1 SGDLS, CDR2 YYNGEE. CDR3 amino acids: CASSVDSISGNTIYF. The CDR3 bases are TGTGCCAGCAGCGTAGACAGTATCTCTGGAAACACCATATATTTT. Full variable domain (outside the CDR3, taken from reference TRBV9 and TRBJ1-3): DSGVTQTPKHLITATGQRVTLRCSPRSGDLSVYWYQQSLDQGLQFLIQYYNGEERAKGNILERFSAQQFPDLHSELNLSSLELGDSALYFCASSVDSISGNTIYFGEGSWLTVV.

The rearrangement joins TRBV7-9 to TRBJ2-5; 8 bases are a match to TRBD1. Trimming at V came to 1 base and at J to 13 bases, leaving 11 bases not matched to a gene. The CDR3 spans 14 residues. CDR1 is SEHNR, CDR2 FQNEAQ, per germline (reference sequence). The CDR3 spells CASSLGGGTGGTYF. In DNA, the CDR3 is TGTGCCAGCAGCTTAGGGGGAGGTACAGGGGGTACGTACTTC.

This chain joins TRBV11-3 and TRBJ2-3, with 7 bases matching TRBD2. This CDR3 is built from 16 residues. Germline CDR1 is SGHNT and CDR2 is YENEEA. J lost 1 base, V lost 1 base, and 5 bases had no gene match. CDR3: CASSLGGGSGTDTQYF. CDR3 DNA: TGTGCCAGCAGCTTAGGGGGCGGGAGTGGCACAGATACGCAGTATTTT.

This chain joins TRBV28 and TRBJ1-1; 7 bases line up with TRBD1. The ends lost 5 bases at V and 2 bases at J; junction bases unmatched: 5. From germline, CDR1 is MDHEN and CDR2 SYDVKM. The CDR3 has 14 amino acids. CDR3 bases: TGTGCCAGCAGTCAAGGGACAGAAAACACTGAAGCTTTCTTT. It is translated as CASSQGTENTEAFF.

The rearrangement joins TRBV30 to TRBJ1-4, with D possibly TRBD1 on 5 matching bases. This CDR3 comprises 14 residues. The ends were cut back, 0 bases at V and 7 bases at J, with 12 bases in the middle. The V gene's germline CDR1 is GTSNPN and CDR2 SVGIG (reference sequence). CDR3 residues: CAWSVPGVVEKLFF. In nucleotides, the CDR3 is TGTGCCTGGAGTGTACCGGGGGTCGTTGAAAAACTGTTTTTT.

The CDR3 nucleotides are TGTGCCAGCAGCCCCACGGTGAAAAGCGGGCGCCTTACCTACGAGCAGTACTTC. Amino acid sequence: CASSPTVKSGRLTYEQYF. The V call is TRBV11-2, the J call TRBJ2-7; D might be TRBD2 (6 bases). CDR3 size: 18 residues. V gave up 5 bases and J gave up 2 bases, with 25 bases separating them. Germline V lookup: CDR1 SGHAT, CDR2 FQNNGV.

The rearrangement joins TRBV5-1 to TRBJ2-2, with 10 bases that match TRBD2. The CDR3 contains 16 residues. CDR1 and CDR2 (germline): SGHRS, YFSETQ. With V trimmed by 0 bases and J by 4 bases, 3 bases remained unmatched. The chain's CDR3 is CASSLVPSGSTGELFF. The DNA of the CDR3 is TGCGCCAGCAGCTTGGTACCTAGCGGGAGCACCGGGGAGCTGTTTTTT.

The gene calls are TRBV4-3 and TRBJ1-3; TRBD1 matches 10 bases. V was pared by 1 base and J by 3 bases, with 0 bases of the junction left unmatched. Germline CDR1 and CDR2: LGHNA and YSLEER. This CDR3 contains 15 residues. CDR3 region: CASSQGDRGGNTIYF. The CDR3 DNA sequence: TGCGCCAGCAGCCAAGGGGACAGGGGTGGAAACACCATATATTTT.

The V call is TRBV7-6, the J call TRBJ1-1, with a weak D call TRBD1 (5 bases). From germline, CDR1 is SGHVS and CDR2 FNYEAQ. CDR3 length: 14 amino acids. The germline V and J ends were trimmed by 5 bases and 4 bases, with 14 bases remaining between them. The CDR3 spells CASSAQGGSTEAFF. DNA for the CDR3: TGTGCCAGCAGCGCCCAGGGAGGAAGCACTGAAGCTTTCTTT.

This clone was seen more than once but under ten times. V and J are TRBV6-5 and TRBJ2-7; 7 bases are shared with TRBD2. The CDR3 runs 15 residues. Germline CDR1 and CDR2: MNHEY and SVGAGI. Losses at the gene ends were 0 bases for V and 3 bases for J; bases not matched to a gene: 5. This chain's CDR3 is CASSYSSGGVYEQYF. CDR3 DNA sequence: TGTGCCAGCAGTTACTCGTCGGGAGGAGTCTACGAGCAGTACTTC.

The V call is TRBV6-1, the J call TRBJ1-1, with no clear D. The V and J ends lost 5 bases and 1 base respectively, with 5 bases between them. CDR1 and CDR2 (germline): MNHNS, SASEGT. The CDR3 contains 12 residues. The CDR3 DNA sequence: TGTGCCAGCAGTAGAGAGAACACTGAAGCTTTCTTT. Its translation is CASSRENTEAFF.

The genes are TRBV25-1 and TRBJ1-3; perhaps TRBD1 as D (5 bases). CDR3 length equals 17 residues. Per germline, CDR1 MGHDK and CDR2 SYGVNS. The V and J ends lost 2 bases and 0 bases respectively, with 14 bases between them. CDR3 sequence reads: CASSESRVPSSGNTIYF. In DNA, the CDR3 is TGTGCCAGCAGTGAAAGCAGGGTACCTAGCTCTGGAAACACCATATATTTT.

This rearrangement joins TRBV9 to TRBJ2-5; D remains unclear. With 4 bases removed from V and 7 bases from J, the gap between germline ends came to 14 bases. The CDR3 loop spans 13 amino acids. CDR1 and CDR2 from the germline V gene are SGDLS and YYNGEE. CDR3 DNA: TGTGCCAGCAGCCCGTCTCTCTCGGGGACCCAGTACTTC. Amino acid sequence: CASSPSLSGTQYF.

The chain has TRBV27 and TRBJ2-7; a possible D gene is TRBD2 (5 bases). Per germline, CDR1 MNHEY and CDR2 SMNVEV (reference sequence). This CDR3 contains 14 residues. The V end lost 4 bases, the J end lost 2 bases, and 12 bases lay between the germline ends. DNA of the CDR3: TGTGCCAGCAGTTCCTCTAGCACCGCCTACGAGCAGTACTTC. Amino acids: CASSSSSTAYEQYF.

The V call is TRBV4-1, the J call TRBJ2-3; D possibly corresponds to TRBD1 (5 bases). V was clipped by 1 base and J by 10 bases, with 9 bases between them. This CDR3 has 12 amino acids. The germline V gene encodes CDR1 MGHRA and CDR2 YSYEKL. In nucleotides, the CDR3 is TGCGCCAGCAGCCAAGTTGGGGCGGCGCAGTATTTT. This gives the protein CASSQVGAAQYF.

The CDR3 reads CASSETSGKNIQYF. DNA for the CDR3: TGTGCCAGCAGCGAAACTTCGGGCAAAAACATTCAGTACTTC. V usage is TRBV9 and J usage is TRBJ2-4, with unresolved D. The germline V and J ends were trimmed by 3 bases and 3 bases, with 10 bases remaining between them. The CDR3 totals 14 residues. Germline assignment: CDR1 SGDLS and CDR2 YYNGEE.